This is a list of T cell receptor beta chains from one sample in a study of regulatory T cells in long-lasting Graves disease. One entry per CDR3 protein, called by TCRdb with MiXCR from the multiplex PCR reads. The sample has roughly 500,000 distinct CDR3 sequences, roughly 13% seen once. This sample also belongs to another study, concerning T cells in Graves' hyperthyroidism and ophthalmopathy.

Sequencing used peripheral blood mononuclear cells (PBMCs), obtained at new diagnosis, from a patient treated with antithyroid drugs. These receptors all stem from a man aged 25 to 40 with Graves disease. The CDR3 runs from the conserved cysteine through the conserved F or W. A D gene is named only where the DNA matches it firmly. Expanded clones get a size class; other rows say once, few or many, or leave the size out.

size	J	V	D	CDR3
many	TRBJ2-5	TRBV20-1	.	CSARGALKETQYF
many	TRBJ1-1	TRBV6-1	.	CASSPSWDTEAFF
many	TRBJ2-7	TRBV2	.	CASSETRDQRGEQYF
.	TRBJ1-2	TRBV6-1	TRBD1	CASIRTGNLYGYTF
many	TRBJ2-5	TRBV7-2	TRBD2	CASSLSSASGQETQYF
.	TRBJ2-6	TRBV18	.	CASSRQGGSGANVLTF
many	TRBJ1-1	TRBV3-1	.	CASSQAPGTYTEAFF
.	TRBJ2-2	TRBV6-1	TRBD1	CASTLRGQGYTGELFF
many	TRBJ1-2	TRBV12-3/TRBV12-4	TRBD1	CASGTGTYGYTF
.	TRBJ2-1	TRBV10-1	TRBD2	CASSRGGNEQFF
many	TRBJ1-3	TRBV6-1	.	CASKGFGQSWSSGNTIYF
.	TRBJ1-4	TRBV18	.	CASSPPPREKLFF
many	TRBJ2-3	TRBV5-1	.	CASSFPTDFSTDTQYF
many	TRBJ1-1	TRBV6-1	TRBD1	CASTSNPGGRTEAFF
.	TRBJ2-2	TRBV5-1	TRBD1	CASRQDREPPAGELFF
few	TRBJ2-2	TRBV7-9	.	CASSVAVLTGELFF
many	TRBJ2-5	TRBV2	.	CASKPQGFQETQYF
many	TRBJ2-1	TRBV11-2	TRBD2	CASSAVASGRNTNEQFF
few	TRBJ1-5	TRBV20-1	TRBD1	CSARDGTGSNQPQHF
.	TRBJ2-1	TRBV29-1	.	CSVSPDQKQFF
few	TRBJ1-1	TRBV20-1	.	CSARETEILNTEAFF
.	TRBJ2-1	TRBV3-1	.	CASSQDPGTWGEQFF
few	TRBJ1-5	TRBV11-2	.	CASSLNGHSNQPQHF
.	TRBJ2-1	TRBV6-1	.	CASRDETSYNEQFF
.	TRBJ2-7	TRBV18	.	CASSQEWGEQYF
.	TRBJ2-1	TRBV11-3	TRBD2	CASSQGLALNNEQFF
many	TRBJ2-1	TRBV29-1	TRBD2	CSARSYYMGASGRNEQFF
once	TRBJ2-4	TRBV3-1	TRBD2	CASSQPSSGPSNIQYF
many	TRBJ1-2	TRBV12-3/TRBV12-4	TRBD1	CASSPDRDGYTF
few	TRBJ2-5	TRBV7-6	.	CASSLESGENQETQYF
few	TRBJ2-1	TRBV20-1	TRBD1	CSARDGQGYNEQFF
many	TRBJ2-1	TRBV12-5	TRBD1	CASGLLQTGGMKNEQFF
.	TRBJ2-3	TRBV6-2/TRBV6-3	TRBD2	CASRETGTSGFRRTDTQYF
few	TRBJ2-1	TRBV25-1	TRBD2	CASSELLAGDNEQFF
many	TRBJ2-2	TRBV11-1	TRBD2	CASSPGLAMTGELFF
.	TRBJ1-5	TRBV4-1	.	CASSQDLGNQPQHF
many	TRBJ2-1	TRBV6-5	.	CASSSAGTPLNEQFF
many	TRBJ2-7	TRBV20-1	.	CSARVSGRLRNEQYF
many	TRBJ2-7	TRBV29-1	.	CSGQEGMVQYF
.	TRBJ2-7	TRBV6-4	.	CASSYSSGALYEQYF
many	TRBJ2-7	TRBV20-1	.	CSLKSAYEQYF
few	TRBJ2-5	TRBV11-2	.	CASSLGGYLIEETQYF
many	TRBJ2-7	TRBV10-3	.	CAISESSYEQYF
few	TRBJ1-2	TRBV7-9	.	CASSLDGGRVDYGYTF
few	TRBJ1-1	TRBV6-1	.	CASLEAGGTEAFF
.	TRBJ1-6	TRBV6-1	.	CASQMDRLNSPLHF
many	TRBJ2-7	TRBV10-2	TRBD2	CASSDGRRYEQYF
many	TRBJ2-1	TRBV2	.	CASSMGEGEQFF
many	TRBJ2-7	TRBV20-1	TRBD1	CSALPQGVPGWEQYF
many	TRBJ2-2	TRBV27	.	CASSWNAGELFF
many	TRBJ2-3	TRBV12-3/TRBV12-4	.	CASSLEASFNTQYF